The clone carrying this T cell receptor (beta chain) has just a few counts. Its antigen is currently unknown. Sample time point: pretreatment peripheral blood. Pretreatment sampling and on-treatment sampling together yielded between 1 and 8 samples for each patient. The sample is drawn from a study of PD-L1 blockade in urothelial cancer. In the study overall: Male sex and bladder-origin urothelial cancer characterized about 85% of the roughly 29 patients.

The assay was immunoSEQ multiplex PCR, and TCRdb's table has in-frame clones only and misses some. The sample lists 130,000 or so clones; roughly 80% were seen once. Findings and limits, study-wide: Better progression-free and overall survival followed lower pretreatment blood clonality.

This TCR derives from a man aged 45 to 65 with urothelial cancer. This specimen was PBMCs, taken around atezolizumab (anti-PD-L1) treatment.

As DNA, the CDR3 is TGCGCCAGCAGTAAGGCCCGGGAGGGAGAGTCGGGGAACACTGAAGCTTTCTTT. Translated: CASSKAREGESGNTEAFF. The chain employs TRBV10-1 and TRBJ1-1; D ambiguous. V was shortened by 5 bases and J by 1 base, with 23 bases between the two germline ends. The CDR3 spans 18 residues. Looked up from germline, CDR1 is WNHNN and CDR2 is SYGVQD (reference sequence).